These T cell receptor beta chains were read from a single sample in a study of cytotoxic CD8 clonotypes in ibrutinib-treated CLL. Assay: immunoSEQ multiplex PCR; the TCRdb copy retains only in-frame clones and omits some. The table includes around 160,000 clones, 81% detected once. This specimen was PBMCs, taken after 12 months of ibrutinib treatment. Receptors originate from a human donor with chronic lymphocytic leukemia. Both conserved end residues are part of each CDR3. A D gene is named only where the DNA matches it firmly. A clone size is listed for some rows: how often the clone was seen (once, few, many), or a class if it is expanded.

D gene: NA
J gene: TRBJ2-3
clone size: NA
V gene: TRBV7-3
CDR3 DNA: TGTGCCAGCAGCCACGGGCAGGATAGCACAGATACGCAGTATTTT
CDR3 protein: CASSHGQDSTDTQYF

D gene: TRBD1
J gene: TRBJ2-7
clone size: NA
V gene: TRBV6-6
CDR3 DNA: TGTGCCAGCAGTTTCGGACAGGGCTCCTACGAGCAGTACTTC
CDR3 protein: CASSFGQGSYEQYF

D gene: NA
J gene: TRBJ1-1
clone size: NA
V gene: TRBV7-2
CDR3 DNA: TGTGCCAGCAGCCTAGGAGAGAGGATGGCTTTCTTT
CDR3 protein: CASSLGERMAFF

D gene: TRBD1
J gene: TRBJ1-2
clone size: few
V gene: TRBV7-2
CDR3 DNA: TGTGCCAGCAGCAGCCCGACAGGGAACGGCTACACCTTC
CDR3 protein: CASSSPTGNGYTF

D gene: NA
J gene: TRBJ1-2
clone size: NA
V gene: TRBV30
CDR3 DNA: TGTGCCTGGAGTGTACTGAACGGGCAGGCCTCTAACTATGGCTACACCTTC
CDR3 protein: CAWSVLNGQASNYGYTF

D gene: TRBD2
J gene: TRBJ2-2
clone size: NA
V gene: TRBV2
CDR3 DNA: TGTGCCAGCAAGGACCGCCGACTAGCGGCTTACACCGGGGAGCTGTTTTTT
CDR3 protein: CASKDRRLAAYTGELFF

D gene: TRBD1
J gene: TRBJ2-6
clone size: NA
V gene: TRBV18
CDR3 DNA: TGTGCCAGCTCACGCTCCAGGGGACAGGGGGCCTCTGGGGCCAACGTCCTGACTTTC
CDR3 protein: CASSRSRGQGASGANVLTF

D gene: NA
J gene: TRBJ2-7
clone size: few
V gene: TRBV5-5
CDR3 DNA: TGTGCCAGCAGCTTCAGCCAGAACCCAGGGAACGAGCAGTACTTC
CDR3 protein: CASSFSQNPGNEQYF

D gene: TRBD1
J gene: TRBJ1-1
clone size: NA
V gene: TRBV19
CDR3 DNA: TGTGCCAGTAGTATTCTAGGGGGCGGCGTCACTGAAGCTTTCTTT
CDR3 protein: CASSILGGGVTEAFF

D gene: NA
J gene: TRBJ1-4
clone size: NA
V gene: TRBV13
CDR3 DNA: TGTGCCAGCAGCTCGAGAGGGCAGTCTAATGAAAAACTGTTTTTT
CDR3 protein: CASSSRGQSNEKLFF

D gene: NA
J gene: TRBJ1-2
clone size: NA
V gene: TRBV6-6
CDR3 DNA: TGTGCCAGCAGCCAAACGGTGGGGATTCGAGACTATGGCTACACCTTC
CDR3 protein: CASSQTVGIRDYGYTF

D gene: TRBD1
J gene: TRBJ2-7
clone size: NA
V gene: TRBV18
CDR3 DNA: TGTGCCAGCTCATCGGGACAGGGGAGAGGAGAGCAGTACTTC
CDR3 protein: CASSSGQGRGEQYF

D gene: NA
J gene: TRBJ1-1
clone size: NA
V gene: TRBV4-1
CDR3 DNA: TGCGCCAGCAGCCATCAGAAAAACACTGAAGCTTTCTTT
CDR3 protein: CASSHQKNTEAFF

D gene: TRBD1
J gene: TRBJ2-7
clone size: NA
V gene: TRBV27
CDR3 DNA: TGTGCCAGCAGTCCGGGACAGCGGACACATTACGAGCAGTACTTC
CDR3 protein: CASSPGQRTHYEQYF

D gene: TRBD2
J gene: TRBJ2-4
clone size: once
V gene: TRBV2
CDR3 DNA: TGTGCCAGTCGTAGGGAGCGGGGTCAGGATGCGGCCAAAAACATTCAGTACTTC
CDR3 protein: CASRRERGQDAAKNIQYF

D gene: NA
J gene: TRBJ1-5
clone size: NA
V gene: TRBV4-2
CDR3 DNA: TGTGCCAGCAGCCAAGTGTTGGCCGGGCAGCCCCAGCATTTT
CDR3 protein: CASSQVLAGQPQHF

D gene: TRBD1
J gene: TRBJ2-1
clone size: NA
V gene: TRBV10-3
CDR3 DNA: TGTGCCATCAGTCCACAGGGGAGCTCCTACAATGAGCAGTTCTTC
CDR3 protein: CAISPQGSSYNEQFF

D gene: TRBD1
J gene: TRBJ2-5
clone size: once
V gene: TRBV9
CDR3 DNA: TGTGCCAGCAGCGAACAGGGGGCAGGTGAGACCCAGTACTTC
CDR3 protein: CASSEQGAGETQYF

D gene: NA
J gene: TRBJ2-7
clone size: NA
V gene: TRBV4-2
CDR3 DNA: TGTGCCAGCAGCCCCTCAGGGGGGCGGACCTCCTACGAGCAGTACTTC
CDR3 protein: CASSPSGGRTSYEQYF

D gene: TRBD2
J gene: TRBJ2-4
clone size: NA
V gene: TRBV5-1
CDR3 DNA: TGCGCCAGCAGCTCGGTAGCGGGTGTCTCCGGCAACATTCAGTACTTC
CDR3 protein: CASSSVAGVSGNIQYF

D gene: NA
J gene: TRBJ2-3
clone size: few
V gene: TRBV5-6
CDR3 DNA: TGTGCCAGCAGCTTTCAGTCGGGCGGCACAGATACGCAGTATTTT
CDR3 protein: CASSFQSGGTDTQYF

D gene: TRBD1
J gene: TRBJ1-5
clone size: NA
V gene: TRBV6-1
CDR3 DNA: TGTGCCAGCAGTGACAGAGACAGGGGGCGCAATCAGCCCCAGCATTTT
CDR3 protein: CASSDRDRGRNQPQHF

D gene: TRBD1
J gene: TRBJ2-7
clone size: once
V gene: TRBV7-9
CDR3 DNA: TGTGCCAGCAGCTTAGCAGGGACAGGGATCTACGAGCAGTACTTC
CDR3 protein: CASSLAGTGIYEQYF

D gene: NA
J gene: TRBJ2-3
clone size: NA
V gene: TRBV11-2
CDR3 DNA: TGTGCCAGCAGCTCCCGGAGGACAGATACGCAGTATTTT
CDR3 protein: CASSSRRTDTQYF

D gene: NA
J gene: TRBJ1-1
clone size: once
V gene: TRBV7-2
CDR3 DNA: TGTGCCAGCAGCTTAGATAGATACCAAGCTTTCTTT
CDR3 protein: CASSLDRYQAFF

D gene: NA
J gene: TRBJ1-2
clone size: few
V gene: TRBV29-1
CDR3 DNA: TGCAGCGTTGCGGCAGGGGCCCGTGGCTACACCTTC
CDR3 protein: CSVAAGARGYTF

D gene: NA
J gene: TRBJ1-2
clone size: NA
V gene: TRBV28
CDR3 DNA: TGTGCCAGCAGTAGTCCCTTCTATGGCTACACCTTC
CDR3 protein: CASSSPFYGYTF

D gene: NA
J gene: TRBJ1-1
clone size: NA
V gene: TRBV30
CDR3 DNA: TGTGCCTGGAGCCAATCAACACTGGCTTTCTTT
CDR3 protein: CAWSQSTLAFF

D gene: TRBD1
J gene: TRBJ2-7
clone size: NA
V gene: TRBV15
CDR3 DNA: TGTGCCACCAGCAGGGACAGGGGGCGCTACGAGCAGTACTTC
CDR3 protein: CATSRDRGRYEQYF

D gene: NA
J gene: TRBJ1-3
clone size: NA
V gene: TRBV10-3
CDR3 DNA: TGTGCCACCAGGAGGGAACAGAGCTCTGGAAACACCATATATTTT
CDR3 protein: CATRREQSSGNTIYF

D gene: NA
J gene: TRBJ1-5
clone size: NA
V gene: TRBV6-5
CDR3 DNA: TGTGCCAGCAGTAATCAGGGACTGAGAAATCAGCCCCAGCATTTT
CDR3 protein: CASSNQGLRNQPQHF

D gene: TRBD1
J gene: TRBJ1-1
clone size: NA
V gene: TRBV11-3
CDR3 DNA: TGTGCCAGCAGCGTCGACAGGGTCACTGAAGCTTTCTTT
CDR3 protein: CASSVDRVTEAFF

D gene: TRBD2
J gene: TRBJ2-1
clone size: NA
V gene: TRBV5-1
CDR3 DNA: TGCGCCAGCAGCTCTAGCGGGAGGACCAATGAGCAGTTCTTC
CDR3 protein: CASSSSGRTNEQFF

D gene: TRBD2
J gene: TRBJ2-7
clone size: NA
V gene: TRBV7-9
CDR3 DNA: TGTGCCAGCAGCCCCCAGAGGTTGTCGAGAGCGGGGGAGCAGTACTTC
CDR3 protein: CASSPQRLSRAGEQYF

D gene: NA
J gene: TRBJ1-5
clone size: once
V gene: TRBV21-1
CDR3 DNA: TGTGCCACCCAGACAGACTATAGCAATCAGCCCCAGCATTTT
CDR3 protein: CATQTDYSNQPQHF

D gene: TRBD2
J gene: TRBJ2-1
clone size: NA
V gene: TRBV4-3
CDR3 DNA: TGCGCCAGCAGCCGGGGCCCTAGCGGGTCTTACAATGAGCAGTTCTTC
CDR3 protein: CASSRGPSGSYNEQFF

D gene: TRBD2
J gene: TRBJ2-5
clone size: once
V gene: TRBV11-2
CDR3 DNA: TGTGCCAGCAGCCTAACGATGACTAGCGGGAGCCAAGAGACCCAGTACTTC
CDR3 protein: CASSLTMTSGSQETQYF

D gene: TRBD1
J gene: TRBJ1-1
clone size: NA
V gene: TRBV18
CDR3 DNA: TGTGCCAGCTCACCCCCGGGACAGGGAGTGAATGCTTTCTTT
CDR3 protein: CASSPPGQGVNAFF

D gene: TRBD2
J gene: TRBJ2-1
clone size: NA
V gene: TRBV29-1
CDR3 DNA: TGCAGCGTTGATCTAGCGGGGGGTTCTCTGTCTGGGAATGAGCAGTTCTTC
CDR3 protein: CSVDLAGGSLSGNEQFF

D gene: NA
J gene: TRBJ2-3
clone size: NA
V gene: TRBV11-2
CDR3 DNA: TGTGCCAGCAGCATCCAGACTACCTCGGGAGATACGCAGTATTTT
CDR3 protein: CASSIQTTSGDTQYF

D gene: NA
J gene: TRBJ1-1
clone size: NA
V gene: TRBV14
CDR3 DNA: TGTGCCAGCAGCCAGGCCCCAGGGACCCTCCAACGGGCTTTCTTT
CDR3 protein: CASSQAPGTLQRAFF

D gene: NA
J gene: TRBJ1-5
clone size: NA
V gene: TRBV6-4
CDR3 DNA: TGTGCCAGCAGGCACGGGGGGAATCAGCCCCAGCATTTT
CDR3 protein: CASRHGGNQPQHF

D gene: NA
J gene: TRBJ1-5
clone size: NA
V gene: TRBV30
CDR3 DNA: TGTGCCTGGAGCCCCCTGCGGACAGTCGACAATCAGCCCCAGCATTTT
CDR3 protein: CAWSPLRTVDNQPQHF

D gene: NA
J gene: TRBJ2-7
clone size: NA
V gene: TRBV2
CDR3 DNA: TGTGCCAGCAGGATTAGTGGCGGACCCTCCTACGAGCAGTACTTC
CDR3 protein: CASRISGGPSYEQYF

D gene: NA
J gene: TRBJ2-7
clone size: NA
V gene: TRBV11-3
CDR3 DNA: TGTGCCAGCGCAGCCCTTCGGGGTCCGCCCTACGAGCAGTACTTC
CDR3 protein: CASAALRGPPYEQYF

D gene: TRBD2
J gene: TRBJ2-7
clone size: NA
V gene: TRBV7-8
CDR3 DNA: TGTGCCAGCAGCTTGGAGGGGATGGCGGGAGCTCACGAGCAGTACTTC
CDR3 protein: CASSLEGMAGAHEQYF

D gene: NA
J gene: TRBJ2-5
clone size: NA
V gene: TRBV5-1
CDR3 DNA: TGCGCCAGCAGCTTGCAACTGGAAGGGGAGACCCAGTACTTC
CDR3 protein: CASSLQLEGETQYF

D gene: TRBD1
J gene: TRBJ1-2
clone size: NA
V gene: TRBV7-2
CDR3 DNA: TGTGCCAGCAGCACCCGGACAGGGGACGGAGGCTACACCTTC
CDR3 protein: CASSTRTGDGGYTF

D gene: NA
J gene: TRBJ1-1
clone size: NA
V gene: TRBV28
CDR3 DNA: TGTGCCAGCAGTCGGACAGATAACACTGAAGCTTTCTTT
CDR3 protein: CASSRTDNTEAFF

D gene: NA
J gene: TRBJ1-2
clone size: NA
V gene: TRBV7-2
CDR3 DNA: TGTGCCAGCAGCTTAGCAGGGGTCTATGGCTACACCTTC
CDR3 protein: CASSLAGVYGYTF